This T cell receptor beta chain stems from a study of T cell responses to AZD1222 COVID-19 vaccine. Study outcomes and limitations: Two AZD1222 doses significantly raised spike-specific TCR breadth and depth over controls. Sampling captured repertoires only after the peak T cell response.

CDR3 length: 14 amino acids. V lost 5 bases to trimming and J lost 7 bases; unmatched junction nucleotides: 8. Germline V gene lookup returns CDR1 LGHNT and CDR2 FRNRAP. Points on this clone: No antigen is known for it.

Assay used: immunoSEQ multiplex PCR; TCRdb lists only in-frame clones, some missing. The sample includes around 190,000 clones, almost 95% of them seen just once. The chain carries TRBV12-5 and TRBJ2-1; 7 nucleotides match TRBD1. The receptor was derived from an adult in good health. The material sequenced was peripheral blood, taken on day 0 of AZD1222 vaccination. The CDR3 DNA sequence: TGTGCTAGTGGTCACGGACAGGCCCTAAATGAGCAGTTCTTC. This encodes CASGHGQALNEQFF.